By sample fraction, the clone carrying this TCR beta chain is medium-sized. The sample belongs to a study of OX40 agonist ivuxolimab in advanced cancers. Across the whole study: In this cohort, patients received ivuxolimab, an agonistic anti-OX40 (CD134) antibody. Patients were dosed intravenously with ivuxolimab at 0.01 to 10 mg/kg every 2 weeks. Roughly two fifths of patients had received prior checkpoint inhibitor therapy.

Here immunoSEQ multiplex PCR was the method, and the copy in TCRdb shows in-frame clones only, minus some. The sample lists 30,000 to 35,000 clones, around 86% seen once, with approximately 1.3% in the top ten. Germline CDR1 and CDR2: KGHSH and LQKENI. This CDR3 has 16 amino acids. V shed 4 bases and J 3 bases; nucleotides not matched to a gene: 9. The chain recombines TRBV18 with TRBJ1-5, with 7 bases fitting TRBD1. Sequenced here: CD4+ or CD8+ T cells sorted from blood, sampled in a trial of the OX40 agonist ivuxolimab. This TCR derives from an adult with an advanced solid tumor such as melanoma, head and neck, liver or kidney cancer. The CDR3 is CASSLALQGDNQPQHF. The CDR3 bases are TGTGCCAGCTCACTAGCTTTGCAGGGGGACAATCAGCCCCAGCATTTT.